This passage covers 14 T cell receptor beta chains from one sample sequenced in a study of T-cell reconstitution after alpha-beta-depleted transplantation in children. Unique molecular identifiers were incorporated when the TCRbeta library was constructed. One entry per CDR3 protein results from TCRdb running MiXCR on the PCR reads. The table shows 670,000 or so distinct CDR3 sequences, with around 13% occurring only once. The specimen was PBMCs, collected before TCRalphabeta/CD19-depleted stem cell transplant. These receptors all stem from a girl aged 2-10 years with congenital amegakaryocytic thrombocytopenia, due to receive a stem cell transplant.

In its sample, this clonotype was seen many times. The CDR3 loop is CASSLGGSIYNEQFF. CDR3 nucleotide sequence: TGCGCCAGCAGCTTGGGAGGGAGTATCTACAATGAGCAGTTCTTC. The chain joins TRBV5-1 to TRBJ2-1; possible D gene TRBD2, 5 bases. Germline CDR1 is SGHRS and CDR2 is YFSETQ. The length of the CDR3 is 15 residues. Deletions cut 0 bases from V and 3 bases from J, with 10 bases between. The whole variable domain, filled in from reference TRBV5-1 and TRBJ2-1, reads KAGVTQTPRYLIKTRGQQVTLSCSPISGHRSVSWYQQTPGQGLQFLFEYFSETQRNKGNFPGRFSGRQFSNSRSEMNVSTLELGDSALYLCASSLGGSIYNEQFFGPGTRLTVL.

In its sample, this clonotype was seen many times. The J gene is TRBJ2-3, the V gene TRBV7-3; D is unresolved. The V gene lost 5 bases and the J gene lost 4 bases, with 13 bases spanning the gap. Per the germline V gene, CDR1 is SGHTA and CDR2 is FQGTGA. The CDR3 spans 14 residues. CDR3 amino acids: CASSPRVNPDTQYF. In nucleotides, the CDR3 is TGTGCCAGCAGCCCTCGGGTAAACCCAGATACGCAGTATTTT.

A note on this clonotype: A much larger clone differs by one base, so this may be a read error. Because the CDR3 is missing its conserved closing phenylalanine or tryptophan, this is likely a read error. The chain links TRBV10-3 to TRBJ1-1; D may be TRBD1 (6 bases). The V and J ends lost 4 bases and 1 base respectively, with 7 bases between them. The CDR3 has 13 residues. Germline values: CDR1 ENHRY, CDR2 SYGVKD. CDR3 bases: TGTGCCATCAGTGGGACAGCGAACACTGAAGCTTTCATT. Protein: CAISGTANTEAFI.

This clonotype was observed many times. The chain has TRBV5-1 and TRBJ2-3; D may be TRBD1 or TRBD2 (5 bases each). This CDR3 contains 15 residues. CDR1 is SGHRS and CDR2 is YFSETQ in the germline V gene. The ends were cut back, 6 bases at V and 6 bases at J, with 20 bases in the middle. The CDR3 DNA reads TGCGCCAGCAAATCGTTGTTGACGGGGCACGATACGCAGTATTTT. This sequence encodes CASKSLLTGHDTQYF.

The rearrangement joins TRBV12-3 or TRBV12-4 to TRBJ2-7, with D uncertain. The length of the CDR3 is 11 residues. V was clipped by 6 bases and J by 1 base, with 4 bases between them. CDR3 amino acids: CASRKSYEQYF. In DNA form, the CDR3 reads TGTGCCAGCAGGAAATCCTACGAGCAGTACTTC.

This clonotype was seen many times. The chain uses TRBV20-1 and TRBJ1-6; the D gene is possibly TRBD1 (6 bases). Trimming removed 5 bases from V and 9 bases from J, with 17 bases in between. Germline V gene data show CDR1 as DFQATT and CDR2 as SNEGSKA (reference sequence). This CDR3 comprises 14 residues. CDR3 protein: CSAWYREQGSPLHF. The CDR3 nucleotides read TGCAGTGCTTGGTACAGGGAGCAGGGTTCACCCCTCCACTTT.

This clonotype was recorded at least ten times. The CDR3 region is CSARDPGLEQYF. The DNA for the CDR3 is TGCAGTGCTAGAGATCCGGGGCTCGAGCAGTACTTC. The chain links TRBV20-1 to TRBJ2-7; D is tentatively TRBD1 or TRBD2 (5 bases each). The V end was cut by 0 bases, the J end by 6 bases, with 9 bases between. The CDR3 is 12 amino acids. Germline V CDR1 and CDR2: DFQATT, SNEGSKA (reference sequence).

The CDR3 DNA sequence: TGTGCCAGCAGTTGGAGGCCTAGCGAGGCTGGGACCCAGTACTTC. Its translation: CASSWRPSEAGTQYF. V gene TRBV6-2 or TRBV6-3 combines with J gene TRBJ2-5; D may be TRBD2 (6 bases). This CDR3 has 15 residues. Germline assignment: CDR1 MNHEY and CDR2 SVGEGT. Trimming shortened V by 4 bases and J by 7 bases, and 19 bases separated the two germline ends.

A few counts support this clonotype. V and J are TRBV12-3 or TRBV12-4 and TRBJ1-5; D not resolved. The germline V and J ends were trimmed by 3 bases and 6 bases, with 9 bases remaining between them. The CDR3 sequence is 13 residues long. CDR3 in amino acids: CASSFRNSQPQHF. CDR3 coding DNA: TGTGCCAGCAGTTTTAGGAATTCTCAGCCCCAGCATTTT.

The genes are TRBV29-1 and TRBJ2-5; a possible D gene is TRBD1 (5 bases). The CDR3 is 12 residues long. V was cut by 4 bases and J by 5 bases, with 11 bases left in between. CDR1 and CDR2 (germline): SQVTM, ANQGSEA. CDR3 protein: CSVVGSGETQYF. CDR3 coding DNA: TGCAGCGTTGTGGGGTCAGGGGAGACCCAGTACTTC.

In its sample, this clonotype was seen many times. The rearrangement links TRBV5-5 to TRBJ2-1; weak D call: TRBD2 (6 bases). V was cut by 3 bases and J by 0 bases, with 13 bases left in between. The CDR3 sequence is 16 residues long. Per germline, CDR1 SGHKS and CDR2 YYEKEE (reference sequence). CDR3 sequence: CASSWRGPSSYNEQFF. Here the CDR3 DNA reads TGTGCCAGCAGCTGGAGGGGACCGAGCTCCTACAATGAGCAGTTCTTC.

This clonotype was recorded at least ten times. The junction departs from the called germline gene at one end, perhaps through a read error. The chain employs TRBV10-3 and TRBJ2-1, with a weak D call TRBD1 (5 bases). The length of the CDR3 is 17 residues. Germline V gene sequence: CDR1 ENHRY, CDR2 SYGVKD. The CDR3 region is CAINEVGPPTLYNEQFF. CDR3 in DNA: TGTGCCATCAATGAGGTGGGGCCCCCCACCCTCTACAATGAGCAGTTCTTC.

In this sample, this clonotype turned up a few times. The J gene is TRBJ2-1, the V gene TRBV5-5; D might be TRBD2 (5 bases). The CDR3 is 15 residues long. Germline V gene lookup returns CDR1 SGHKS and CDR2 YYEKEE (reference sequence). Trimming cost V 1 base and J 2 bases, with 10 bases left between them. Here the CDR3 reads CASSLREGTYNEQFF. DNA of the CDR3: TGTGCCAGCAGCTTGCGGGAAGGCACCTACAATGAGCAGTTCTTC.

This clonotype was observed many times. One end of the junction fails to match germline, which may point to a read error. The chain couples TRBV5-5 to TRBJ1-1; 11 bases are shared with TRBD1. The germline gives CDR1 SGHKS, CDR2 YYEKEE (reference sequence). This CDR3 contains 14 residues. The chain's CDR3 is CASSLGTGGTEAFF. CDR3 sequence (DNA): TGCGCCAGCAGCTTGGGGACAGGGGGCACTGAAGCTTTCTTT.